Following are 6 T cell receptor beta chains from one sample sequenced in a study of blood T cell repertoires in COVID-19. The protocol was immunoSEQ multiplex PCR, while the TCRdb copy is restricted to in-frame clones and leaves out a portion. The repertoire includes a few hundred thousand clones, 65% to 90% of them detected once, and roughly 4.9% sits in the top ten. The material sequenced was PBMCs or T cells enriched from blood (not recorded which). Receptors originate from a woman aged 25-40 years who had been exposed to COVID-19.

As to this clone: The same CDR3 also results from other DNA sequences found in this sample. The chain employs TRBV19 and TRBJ1-1; 7 nucleotides line up with TRBD1. Per the germline V gene, CDR1 is LNHDA and CDR2 is SQIVND (reference sequence). This CDR3 is 13 amino acids long. Trimming at V came to 9 bases and at J to 0 bases, leaving 4 bases not matched to a gene. In DNA, the CDR3 is TGTGCCAGCTCGGGACAGCTGAACACTGAAGCTTTCTTT. Its translation is CASSGQLNTEAFF. The variable domain in full, completed from reference TRBV19 and TRBJ1-1, reads DGGITQSPKYLFRKEGQNVTLSCEQNLNHDAMYWYRQDPGQGLRLIYYSQIVNDFQKGDIAEGYSVSREKKESFPLTVTSAQKNPTAFYLCASSGQLNTEAFFGQGTRLTVV.

This chain connects TRBV3-1 (or the pseudogene TRBV3-2) to TRBJ2-3; a possible D gene is TRBD1 (5 bases). CDR1 LGHDT and CDR2 YNNKEL come from the germline V gene (reference sequence). V lost 0 bases and J 0 bases, leaving 10 bases between the germline ends. The CDR3 extends over 16 amino acids. The CDR3 DNA is TGTGCCAGCAGCCAAGAGGACACCGCTAGCACAGATACGCAGTATTTT. Encoded protein: CASSQEDTASTDTQYF.

This chain connects TRBV11-3 to TRBJ2-7, with 8 bases that match TRBD1. V lost 5 bases to trimming and J lost 3 bases; unmatched junction nucleotides: 6. The CDR3 runs 14 residues. Germline V gene sequence: CDR1 SGHNT, CDR2 YENEEA. CDR3 in amino acids: CASSPAGQDYEQYF. The CDR3 DNA follows: TGTGCCAGCAGCCCCGCGGGACAGGACTACGAGCAGTACTTC.

The V call is TRBV10-1, the J call TRBJ1-4; D unclear. CDR1 and CDR2 (germline): WNHNN, SYGVQD (reference sequence). Trimming shortened V by 5 bases and J by 0 bases, and 10 bases separated the two germline ends. This CDR3 is built from 15 residues. CDR3 coding DNA: TGCGCCAGCAGTAGCGGGGAAGCAACTAATGAAAAACTGTTTTTT. Translation gives CASSSGEATNEKLFF.

The chain couples TRBV9 to TRBJ2-5; 16 nucleotides line up with TRBD2. Germline V lookup: CDR1 SGDLS, CDR2 YYNGEE. This CDR3 is 18 amino acids long. V lost 4 bases and J lost 7; bases outside the gene matches: 13. The CDR3 spells CASSPSSGLAGGPPTQYF. In nucleotides, the CDR3 is TGTGCCAGCAGCCCCTCCTCGGGACTAGCGGGGGGGCCGCCGACCCAGTACTTC.

This clone was detected only a few times. This sequence joins TRBV7-6 and TRBJ2-7; a weak D match, TRBD2 (6 bases). The CDR3 is 15 residues long. V lost 5 bases to trimming and J lost 8 bases, with 22 bases between them. CDR1 is SGHVS and CDR2 is FNYEAQ in the germline V gene. The CDR3 DNA sequence: TGTGCCAGCAGCACAACGGGACTCAACGCCAACAAGCAGTACTTC. It translates to CASSTTGLNANKQYF.